This T cell receptor (beta chain) was documented in a study of T cells in Graves' hyperthyroidism and ophthalmopathy (dated by TCRdb to between 2019 and 2020). The study in broad terms: Peripheral blood was sampled at the time of initial diagnosis, prior to any treatment. To identify TCR V-J signatures that set the groups apart, the researchers used a discovery cohort of more than 95 patients, made up of around 40 with Graves' ophthalmopathy and some 60 with stable Graves' hyperthyroidism. An independent validation cohort of around 19 hyperthyroidism patients and 15 or so patients who later progressed to ophthalmopathy tested prospective prediction of ophthalmopathy. The approximately 98 discovery patients were randomly divided into training and test sets at a 7:3 ratio. In addition, the study compared T-cell repertoires in thyroid tissue and in blood from about 6 Graves' hyperthyroidism patients. After sampling, hyperthyroidism patients received methimazole starting at 30 mg daily, and ophthalmopathy patients received high-dose intravenous methylprednisolone. The paper reports TCR Vbeta CDR3 sequencing of approximately 140 peripheral blood samples: under 45 ophthalmopathy, over 70 hyperthyroidism and 17 progressor patients. Overall study results and their limits: Ophthalmopathy was separated from stable hyperthyroidism by a 13 V-J signature model, with over 85% sensitivity and roughly 84% specificity obtained in cross-validation and 80%/75% obtained in testing. Most expanded thyroid clonotypes (frequency above 0.001) were also detected in blood, suggesting blood repertoires may reflect thyroid immune responses. During validation, the model predicted progression to ophthalmopathy a median of approximately 6.5 months ahead of onset, with more than 60% sensitivity and 72.22% specificity. No statistical method was used to fix the sample size in advance, and group allocation was not hidden from the investigators.

The CDR3 starts with the cysteine, ends with the phenylalanine, and has 18 residues. Just CDR3 DNA is preserved here, 54 bases in frame from base 1. CDR1 and CDR2 (SEHNR, FQNEAQ) derive from the germline V gene (reference sequence). Graves' hyperthyroidism was defined as stable when no progression to ophthalmopathy occurred over 18 months of follow-up. Hyperthyroidism patients were newly diagnosed, with disease duration under 2 months, and aged 18 to 65 years. Exclusion was applied to patients with uncontrolled infections, other autoimmune diseases, pregnancy or lactation. Diagnoses were established on the basis of clinical symptoms, serum thyroxine and TRAb, thyroid ultrasound, and orbital computed tomography. Ficoll-Paque density gradient centrifugation was used to isolate PBMCs from around 10 ml of fresh peripheral blood. Total RNA was extracted with Trizol reagent, and quality was checked on an Agilent 2100 Bioanalyzer.

The TCR beta CDR3 regions were amplified from RNA transcripts. For the first round of RT-PCR on the TCR CDR3, the HTBI primer set was used together with the Qiagen OneStep RT-PCR kit. Libraries were constructed in a second round of multiplex PCR, after which size selection and purification were performed. Sequencing of the libraries was done on an Illumina HiSeq2000 using paired-end 100 bp reads. In the authors' own workflow: SOAPnuke was used to process the raw data, throwing out any read that contained adapters or uncalled bases, had a mean Phred below 15, or lacked an exact constant-primer or identifier match. High-quality paired reads were merged with COPE v1.2.5, and unique nucleotide sequences were defined as clonotypes. MiTCR v1.1 was used to align the clonotypes against IMGT TRBV, TRBD and TRBJ reference segments. Only V-J combinations with frequency above 0.0001, covering about 99% of repertoires, were analysed. A TCS score was defined as the ratio between F50 (clonal expansion) and ExV (chaos), using BLOSUM62-based TCRdist between CDR3 peptides within each V-J. Welch's t-statistics and random forest reduced some 510 V-J features to 13, which were used in a naive Bayes classifier (R e1071). Thyroid-blood repertoire similarity was quantified with the Morisita-Horn index. TCRdb took the public reads, trimmed them with fastp at Q25, ran MiXCR for clone calling and kept in-frame beta chains. CDR3 protein sequences are deduplicated, and each keeps its most common genes and DNA. The V and J calls come from TCRdb's annotation, not from the publication. Counted in this sample were hundreds of thousands of distinct CDR3 sequences; about a third of them appeared once. The ten most abundant clones make up around 31% of the sample.

Concerning this clonotype: Its cognate antigen has yet to be identified. Its ends do not fully match the called genes, so a read error is possible.

This clonotype originated in a woman in her forties with Graves' hyperthyroidism. The V and J genes are TRBV7-9 and TRBJ2-2; the D gene is unclear. The sequencing input was blood. The DNA is as follows: TGCGCCAGCAGCCAAGCTCCCATCGCATCCCAGAGCACCGGGGAGCTGTTTTTT. This is translated as CASSQAPIASQSTGELFF.